This TCR beta chain appears in the sequencing data of a study of molecular identifiers for immune sequencing clone quantification (dated by TCRdb to the late 2010s). Study-wide context: In a replicate experiment, RNA from 20,000 or 100,000 naive CD8 T cells was split into five aliquots, four of which were sequenced. The study was a methods study using CD8 T cells to benchmark molecular-identifier clustering-based TCR repertoire sequencing (MIDCIRS) and TCR RNA copy counting. What the research found in general, with its limitations: Modeling gave 3 to 3.5 recovered TCR RNA copies per cell versus about ten by digital PCR, implying around 33% capture efficiency. In CMV-specific effector cells, clones with more than 20 RNA copies accounted for over 97% of molecules, whereas in naive cells such clones accounted for under 1%. The naive libraries included spiked-in Jurkat TCR RNA (around 9 copies' worth), and this RNA is not part of the donor repertoire. The sizes of highly expanded clones could end up underestimated when identical TCR molecules share a barcode. Without barcode sub-clustering, chimeric consensus sequences inflated TCR diversity; chimeras reached as high as 47%. Spiked-in Jurkat TCR RNA equal to a single cell's worth was reported to be detectable even within 1,100,000 naive CD8 T cells.

Libraries of naive CD8 T cells were built from around 20,000 to 1,000,000 sorted cells, with 10%, 30% or 50% of the purified RNA used. On a BD FACSAria II, naive CD8 T cells were FACS-sorted as CD8+CD4-CCR7+CD45RA+ and collected into RLT Plus buffer. To test detection sensitivity, Jurkat RNA equal to ten TCR copies was added to samples of roughly 19,000-1,100,000 naive CD8 T cells. Enrichment of CD8 T cells was done with RosetteSep CD8+ T Cell Enrichment Cocktail plus Ficoll-Paque, and ACK red cell lysis came afterward. This clonotype was picked up many times. Its binding antigen is unknown. No per-base quality is available; no much larger clone lies one base away. The library was generated by PCR. The instrument given in TCRdb is NextSeq 500. Preparation of bulk TCR libraries followed a previously described approach, with the TCR primers listed in Table S5. The Qiagen AllPrep DNA/RNA kit was used to purify total RNA. Reads from multiple sequencing runs of the same library were pooled before analysis. Regarding the original processing steps: Reads were retained only if the reads had an exact TCR constant sequence, and the retained reads were trimmed to 150 nt and grouped according to their 12-nt molecular barcodes. Reads within each barcode group were sub-clustered using a 15% Levenshtein threshold, and quality-weighted consensus sequences were constructed for each RNA molecule. Non-functional sequences were discarded, and so were lower-count sequences lying one edit away from another sequence. Barcode sub-clusters with fewer than 20% of the maximum read count were removed, based on fitting two negative binomial distributions. TCRdb handled the public reads itself, with Q25 trimming in fastp and clone calling in MiXCR, and kept productive beta chains. Merged by CDR3 protein, the rows form single entries marked with the most common genes and DNA. The V and J calls shown here were made by TCRdb, not taken from the authors' results. In all, the sample holds more than 550,000 distinct CDR3 sequences, and 25% of those were seen once. 0.78% of the sample lies in the top ten.

This sequence originates from a human donor in good health. Some libraries in this study had Jurkat cell RNA spiked in. The sequenced sample was naive CD8+ T cells from blood, with Jurkat cell RNA spiked in. The sample's cell subset or site, from its label and the paper: FACS-sorted CD8+CD4-CCR7+CD45RA+ naive T cells.

The bases are TGCAGCGTTGCCAGTACGCTGGACTATGGCTACACCTTC. Its product reads: CSVASTLDYGYTF. The chain is made from TRBV29-1 and TRBJ1-2; the D gene identity is not certain. V drops 4 bases and J drops 3 bases, leaving 12 bases in between. Counted from cysteine to phenylalanine, this CDR3 has 13 amino acids. The retained sequence is limited to the CDR3, 39 bases, with the frame set at the first base. The germline V gene supplies CDR1 SQVTM and CDR2 ANQGSEA.